This T cell receptor (beta chain) was identified in a study of blood T cells in healthy people across ages. Broader study findings: With naive T cell percentage, TCR beta diversity showed a strong correlation.

The second PCR ran about 7 to 12 cycles with a sample-barcoded 5' primer and J-beta primers. TCRdb independently ran MiXCR on the 5' RACE reads; one entry per CDR3 protein. Counted here are more than 900,000 distinct CDR3 sequences, under 30% occurring once; the ten biggest clones make up approximately 0.75%. The germline V and J ends were trimmed by 6 bases and 5 bases, with 19 bases remaining between them. Germline V gene sequence: CDR1 MNHEY, CDR2 SVGEGT. This CDR3 spans 15 amino acids. In its sample, this clonotype was seen a few times. Its matching antigen is unknown. The sample was also reused in another study, on T cells of mothers and their children. This second study says: Thymic selection molds TCR recombination output in much the same way for related pairs as for unrelated pairs.

The sample consisted of blood. The clonotype comes from a girl aged 2 to 9 in good health. The chain combines TRBV6-2 or TRBV6-3 with TRBJ2-5; D is ambiguous. The DNA of the CDR3 is TGTGCCAGCAGCCTCTTCCGAGAGCCCACCGAGACCCAGTACTTC. Translating it yields CASSLFREPTETQYF.